This TCR beta chain was profiled in a study of CD8+CD57+ T cells in acquired aplastic anemia. At the level of the study: Mean yield of DNA from sorted CD4+ and CD8+ cells was roughly 3.2 ug. Healthy-donor CD4+ cells averaged roughly 9.8 million reads.

CDR3 and TCR beta VDJ profiling relied on genomic DNA as the template. TCRdb called the reads again in MiXCR, with one record for every CDR3 protein. The table records some 200,000 distinct CDR3 sequences, 60% to 65% of them present only once. CDR3 size: 14 residues. V shed 11 bases and J 0 bases; nucleotides not matched to a gene: 4. In germline, CDR1 is SGHTA, CDR2 FQGNSA. Points from the study as a whole: Patients showed no significant difference from controls in CD8+ Simpson's diversity.

Regarding this clonotype: Its antigen is not identified.

This sequence was found in a human donor in good health. The chain combines TRBV7-2 with TRBJ2-6; 7 bases are shared with TRBD2. Sequencing was performed on sorted CD4+, CD8+, or CD8+CD57+ T cells (not recorded which) from PBMCs. The CDR3 spells CAGGGPSGANVLTF. In nucleotides, the CDR3 is TGTGCCGGCGGGGGACCCTCTGGGGCCAACGTCCTGACTTTC. The whole variable domain, filled in from reference TRBV7-2 and TRBJ2-6, reads GAGVSQSPSNKVTEKGKDVELRCDPISGHTALYWYRQSLGQGLEFLIYFQGNSAPDKSGLPSDRFSAERTGGSVSTLTIQRTQQEDSAVYLCAGGGPSGANVLTFGAGSRLTVL.